The 27 T cell receptor beta chains below come from one sample, sequenced in a study of T cells in localized non-small cell lung cancer. The protocol was immunoSEQ multiplex PCR, while the TCRdb copy is restricted to in-frame clones and leaves out a portion. The sample contains under 60,000 clones, roughly 88% of which appear only once. Sample: peripheral blood, taken before any cancer treatment. The receptors stem from a male donor older than 55 with stage III squamous cell lung carcinoma.

The chain couples TRBV7-9 to TRBJ1-1; D perhaps matches TRBD1 (5 bases). From germline, CDR1 is SEHNR and CDR2 FQNEAQ (reference sequence). The CDR3 runs to 15 residues. Trimming stripped 6 bases from V and 4 bases from J, with 18 bases between. The CDR3 region is CASSPVGGWTTEAFF. The DNA for the CDR3 is TGTGCCAGCAGTCCCGTTGGGGGTTGGACCACTGAAGCTTTCTTT.

The J gene is TRBJ1-2, the V gene TRBV14; possibly TRBD1 for D (6 bases). Germline loops: CDR1 SGHDN, CDR2 FVKESK. The CDR3 is made up of 15 amino acids. The ends were cut back, 0 bases at V and 5 bases at J, with 13 bases in the middle. CDR3 nucleotide sequence: TGTGCCAGCAGCCAAGATAAGAGGGGGTATTATGGCTACACCTTC. Protein: CASSQDKRGYYGYTF.

The rearrangement joins TRBV7-2 to TRBJ2-6; D may correspond to TRBD1 or TRBD2 (6 bases each). CDR3 length: 15 amino acids. Germline CDR1 reads SGHTA; CDR2 reads FQGNSA. The V end lost 5 bases, the J end lost 4 bases, and 12 bases lay between the germline ends. Here the CDR3 reads CASSPPGAGANVLTF. The CDR3 DNA reads TGTGCCAGCAGCCCCCCGGGGGCCGGGGCCAACGTCCTGACTTTC.

The table lists this clone with a few counts. The chain couples TRBV9 to TRBJ1-2; 8 positions match TRBD1. With V trimmed by 0 bases and J by 6 bases, 4 bases remained unmatched. The CDR3 spans 14 residues. In germline, CDR1 is SGDLS, CDR2 YYNGEE. CDR3 loop: CASSVAGQGDGYTF. CDR3 bases: TGTGCCAGCAGCGTAGCTGGACAGGGCGATGGCTACACCTTC.

The chain joins TRBV11-2 to TRBJ1-4; 8 bases fit TRBD1. The CDR3 is 15 residues long. Trimming cost V 3 bases and J 8 bases; bases outside gene matches: 8. CDR1 is SGHAT and CDR2 is FQNNGV in the germline V gene. This CDR3 is CASSFFQGAGEKLFF. CDR3 bases: TGTGCCAGCAGCTTTTTTCAGGGGGCCGGGGAAAAACTGTTTTTT. Drawing the rest from reference TRBV11-2 and TRBJ1-4, the complete variable domain is EAGVAQSPRYKIIEKRQSVAFWCNPISGHATLYWYQQILGQGPKLLIQFQNNGVVDDSQLPKDRFSAERLKGVDSTLKIQPAKLEDSAVYLCASSFFQGAGEKLFFGSGTQLSVL.

By share, this clone counts as medium-sized. V and J are TRBV19 and TRBJ1-3; D remains ambiguous. V was pared by 8 bases and J by 2 bases, with 10 bases between. The germline gives CDR1 LNHDA, CDR2 SQIVND (reference sequence). CDR3 length equals 13 residues. CDR3 coding DNA: TGTGCCAGTCGGGTTGGTGCTGGAAACACCATATATTTT. Translated: CASRVGAGNTIYF.

The chain joins TRBV27 to TRBJ2-7; the match to TRBD1 covers 9 bases. The germline V gene encodes CDR1 MNHEY and CDR2 SMNVEV (reference sequence). The CDR3 length is 18 residues. V lost 0 bases, J lost 7 bases, and 16 bases stayed unmatched. CDR3 loop: CASSLSKTGGIHPPEQYF. The CDR3 region has the DNA TGTGCCAGCAGTTTATCAAAGACAGGGGGAATACATCCTCCGGAGCAGTACTTC.

The J gene is TRBJ2-7, the V gene TRBV10-3, with D perhaps matching TRBD2 (6 bases). Germline V gives CDR1 ENHRY, CDR2 SYGVKD. The CDR3 is made up of 12 amino acids. V was shortened by 7 bases and J by 5 bases, with 12 bases between the two germline ends. CDR3 DNA: TGTGCCATCACCGGGAGCGGAGACGAGCAGTACTTC. This codes for CAITGSGDEQYF.

This chain joins TRBV7-8 and TRBJ2-1, with D perhaps being TRBD1 or TRBD2 (5 bases each). CDR3 size: 16 residues. CDR1 SGHVS and CDR2 FQNEAQ come from the germline V gene. Deletions cut 5 bases from V and 0 bases from J, with 14 bases between. The chain's CDR3 is CASSPRDRSSYNEQFF. The CDR3 coding sequence is TGTGCCAGCAGCCCGAGGGACCGAAGCTCCTACAATGAGCAGTTCTTC.

CDR3 in DNA: TGTGCCAGCACCGGACAGCCCTTGAACACTGAAGCTTTCTTT. Its translation is CASTGQPLNTEAFF. The chain is built from TRBV28 and TRBJ1-1, with a possible D match to TRBD1 (6 bases). CDR1 and CDR2 (germline): MDHEN, SYDVKM. The CDR3 runs to 14 residues. The ends were cut back, 7 bases at V and 0 bases at J, with 12 bases in the middle.

CDR3 DNA: TGTGCCAGCAGCGTAGGGGGACGAAACACCGGGGAGCTGTTTTTT. Translating gives CASSVGGRNTGELFF. The chain joins TRBV9 to TRBJ2-2, with D tentatively TRBD1 or TRBD2 (5 bases each). V was shortened by 0 bases and J by 2 bases, with 8 bases between the two germline ends. The CDR3 contains 15 residues. Germline-derived CDR1 and CDR2 are SGDLS and YYNGEE.

The chain carries TRBV7-9 and TRBJ1-1; D unclear. The germline gives CDR1 SEHNR, CDR2 FQNEAQ (reference sequence). The ends were cut back, 1 base at V and 4 bases at J, with 4 bases in the middle. CDR3 size: 12 residues. CDR3 in DNA: TGTGCCAGCAGCTTAGACCGCACTGAAGCTTTCTTT. Residues: CASSLDRTEAFF.

V is TRBV5-1 and J is TRBJ2-2; D uncertain. There are 15 residues in the CDR3. Germline-derived CDR1 and CDR2 are SGHRS and YFSETQ. V was cut by 1 base and J by 2 bases, with 9 bases left in between. Written as DNA, the CDR3 is TGCGCCAGCAGCTTGCGGGCCTCTAACACCGGGGAGCTGTTTTTT. Its translation is CASSLRASNTGELFF.

V is TRBV30 and J is TRBJ2-5; D possibly uses TRBD1 or TRBD2 (5 bases each). The CDR3 length is 15 residues. Trimming took 8 bases from V and 5 from J, leaving 24 bases between them. Germline V gene lookup returns CDR1 GTSNPN and CDR2 SVGIG (reference sequence). The CDR3 spells CALRGRSRGGETQYF. CDR3 nucleotide sequence: TGTGCCCTGAGAGGGCGTAGCCGGGGCGGGGAGACCCAGTACTTC.

This clone was detected once. The J gene is TRBJ1-1, the V gene TRBV6-5; no firm D call. This CDR3 is built from 11 residues. The germline V and J ends were trimmed by 7 bases and 7 bases, with 10 bases remaining between them. CDR1 and CDR2 (germline): MNHEY, SVGAGI. Here the CDR3 reads CASNLYGEAFF. CDR3 nucleotides: TGTGCCAGCAATCTATACGGTGAAGCTTTCTTT.

This chain links TRBV7-2 with TRBJ2-5; D assignment may be TRBD1 or TRBD2 (5 bases each). The DNA end lines up better with TRBJ2-7; the J call may be wrong. This CDR3 has 13 amino acids. Germline CDR1 and CDR2: SGHTA and FQGNSA. CDR3 sequence reads: CASSLGGLYEQYF. CDR3 bases: TGTGCCAGCAGCTTAGGGGGGTTGTACGAGCAGTACTTC.

This sequence joins TRBV10-2 and TRBJ2-1; 7 bases align to TRBD2. The trim removed 8 bases at V and 0 bases at J, leaving 7 bases unmatched. Germline values: CDR1 WSHSY, CDR2 SAAADI. CDR3 length: 15 residues. The CDR3 reads CASAERGSSYNEQFF. Here the CDR3 DNA reads TGCGCCAGCGCTGAGCGGGGTAGCTCCTACAATGAGCAGTTCTTC.

This clone turned up a few times. V gene TRBV1 combines with J gene TRBJ2-4. TRBV1 corresponds to a pseudogene. This CDR3 is 17 amino acids long. CDR3 sequence: CTSSQGTIGRPKNIQYF. The DNA for the CDR3 is TGCACCAGCAGCCAAGGGACGATCGGGCGGCCCAAAAACATTCAGTACTTC.

This chain links TRBV19 with TRBJ1-5; 9 nucleotides agree with TRBD1. The CDR3 is 15 residues long. Germline values: CDR1 LNHDA, CDR2 SQIVND (reference sequence). V was clipped by 10 bases and J by 5 bases; unmatched bases: 12. The CDR3 coding sequence is TGTGCCACTGTACGGGACAGGGACACCCATCAGCCCCAGCATTTT. Encoded protein: CATVRDRDTHQPQHF.

This clone was picked up a small number of times. The rearrangement uses TRBV7-6 and TRBJ1-5, with unresolved D. The CDR3 is 15 residues long. Germline loops: CDR1 SGHVS, CDR2 FNYEAQ. Trimming removed 5 bases at V and 2 bases at J, with 13 bases between. DNA for the CDR3: TGTGCCAGCAGCCCCCCCGGATCGGGCAATCAGCCCCAGCATTTT. This translates into CASSPPGSGNQPQHF.

This clone showed up just once. The gene calls are TRBV11-3 and TRBJ2-1; the D is unclear. The CDR3 runs to 16 residues. Trimming shortened V by 2 bases and J by 1 base, and 12 bases separated the two germline ends. Germline loops: CDR1 SGHNT, CDR2 YENEEA. The CDR3 DNA reads as TGTGCCAGCAGCTTACACCCTAGTGGGTCCTACAATGAGCAGTTCTTC. Amino acid sequence: CASSLHPSGSYNEQFF.

The sample holds a few counts of this clone. The chain uses TRBV5-4 and TRBJ2-1; 14 positions match TRBD2. CDR3 length: 17 residues. V lost 4 bases to trimming and J lost 2 bases; unmatched junction nucleotides: 5. From germline, CDR1 is SGHNT and CDR2 YYREEE (reference sequence). CDR3 nucleotide sequence: TGTGCCAGCAGCGAGTCGGGACTAGCGGGGGCCTACAATGAGCAGTTCTTC. It is translated as CASSESGLAGAYNEQFF.

This sequence joins TRBV7-2 and TRBJ1-2; 10 bases are a match to TRBD1. Per germline, CDR1 SGHTA and CDR2 FQGNSA. The CDR3 length is 16 residues. V trimming: 5 bases; J trimming: 1 base; junction bases outside the gene matches: 7. CDR3 DNA sequence: TGTGCCAGCAGCACCCGGACAGGGGGTTTTAACTATGGCTACACCTTC. It is translated as CASSTRTGGFNYGYTF.

The chain employs TRBV6-5 and TRBJ2-2; 9 nucleotides agree with TRBD1. Germline CDR1 reads MNHEY; CDR2 reads SVGAGI. The CDR3 is 15 residues long. The V segment lost 5 bases and the J segment 8 bases; nucleotides outside the gene matches: 9. Here the CDR3 reads CASSQPGQGYGELFF. Here the CDR3 DNA reads TGTGCCAGCAGTCAACCGGGACAGGGCTATGGGGAGCTGTTTTTT.

The chain links TRBV7-3 to TRBJ2-6; D is possibly TRBD1 (6 bases). Germline loops: CDR1 SGHTA, CDR2 FQGTGA. The CDR3 contains 14 residues. V lost 2 bases and J lost 12, with 14 bases in between. The CDR3 region is CASSLQGQPPVLTF. The CDR3 coding sequence is TGTGCCAGCAGCTTACAGGGACAACCTCCCGTCCTGACTTTC.

Comment on this clone: Other DNA sequences in the same sample also yield this CDR3. The V gene is TRBV6-5, the J gene TRBJ2-5; TRBD2 is a possible D gene (6 bases). The CDR3 loop spans 16 amino acids. V lost 0 bases to trimming and J lost 5 bases, with 16 bases between them. The germline V gene has CDR1 MNHEY and CDR2 SVGAGI. The CDR3, as DNA: TGTGCCAGCAGTTACTCGGGTCTCAATCGGGGGGAGACCCAGTACTTC. The encoded protein is CASSYSGLNRGETQYF.

This chain connects TRBV12-5 to TRBJ1-2; D is ambiguous. The CDR3 is 15 amino acids. In germline, CDR1 is LGHNT, CDR2 FRNRAP. V was trimmed by 5 bases and J by 4 bases, leaving 17 bases between them. CDR3 sequence: CASGNDRASRYGYTF. Written as DNA, the CDR3 is TGTGCTAGTGGTAACGACCGGGCGTCTCGCTATGGCTACACCTTC.